These 31 T cell receptor beta chains were sequenced from one sample in a study of T cells in women clearing cervical HPV infection (dated by TCRdb to the late 2010s). The library was obtained by the immunoSEQ multiplex PCR assay. In its TCRdb copy, this immuneACCESS table keeps in-frame sequences only and misses some clones. Where compared with another copy, unresolved V genes explain less than half of these, and the others have no known cause. The sample's clone listing holds 25,000 to 35,000 clones. Roughly 15% of the sample is taken by the ten largest. The specimen was blood buffy coat. These receptors originate from a woman aged 18-69 years with a cervical HPV16 infection that either progressed to CIN3+ or cleared (not recorded which).

Concerning this clone: The DNA ends 3 residues before the CDR3 does, and the rest of the CDR3 is filled in from the germline J gene. The rearrangement joins TRBV20-1 to TRBJ2-3, with TRBD2 identical over 14 bases. The CDR3 spans 14 residues. Germline CDR1 and CDR2: DFQATT and SNEGSKA (reference sequence). Partial CDR3 DNA: TGCAGTGCTAGGACTAGCGGGAGGGAAGAGACG. Its translation is CSARTSGREET. The full CDR3 is CSARTSGREETQYF.

The CDR3 DNA, read in part, is TGTGCCAGCAGTTCCAACTCCTACGAG. It encodes CASSSNSYE. The complete CDR3 sequence is CASSSNSYEQYF. The chain uses TRBV12-3 or TRBV12-4 and TRBJ2-7; unclear D gene. Read data end 3 residues before the CDR3 end; the end is taken from the germline J gene. Between the trimmed V and J ends, which lost 4 bases and 0 bases, there was a span of 4 bases. The CDR3 is made up of 12 amino acids.

Note on this clone: The read gets to within 3 residues of the CDR3 end, and the germline J gene fills in the rest. The gene calls are TRBV7-9 and TRBJ1-1; tentative D call: TRBD1 (5 bases). Germline values: CDR1 SEHNR, CDR2 FQNEAQ (reference sequence). The CDR3 runs to 14 residues. Incomplete CDR3 DNA: TGTGCCAGCAGCTTTGCGGGGGGTTTAGAGACA. Its translation is CASSFAGGLET. The entire CDR3 protein is CASSFAGGLETAFF.

Comments on this clone: The read ends 3 residues shy of where the CDR3 ends; the end is completed using the germline J gene. The rearrangement links TRBV11-2 to TRBJ2-2, with D possibly TRBD1 on 5 matching bases. Germline assignment: CDR1 SGHAT and CDR2 FQNNGV. The CDR3 covers 15 residues. Trimming stripped 6 bases from V and 7 bases from J, with 18 bases between. Incomplete CDR3 DNA: TGTGCCAGCAGGTCAGACAGAGCCCGGAGCGGGGAG. Its protein is CASRSDRARSGE. The whole CDR3 sequence reads CASRSDRARSGELFF.

Of note for this clone: One end of the junction varies from germline; a read error may be responsible. The read gets to within 3 residues of the CDR3 end, and the germline J gene fills in the rest. J is TRBJ1-3 and V is TRBV7-9; D is undetermined. Germline CDR1 reads SEHNR; CDR2 reads FQNEAQ (reference sequence). CDR3 length: 14 amino acids. The CDR3 sequence: CASGTDASGNTIYF. Partial CDR3 DNA: TGTGCCAGCGGAACAGATGCCTCTGGAAACACT.

As concerns this clone: Read coverage stops 3 residues before the CDR3 terminus; the germline J gene supplies the remainder. V is TRBV19 and J is TRBJ1-1, with 9 bases identical to TRBD1. Germline V gives CDR1 LNHDA, CDR2 SQIVND (reference sequence). The CDR3 contains 14 residues. The ends lost 11 bases at V and 7 bases at J; junction bases unmatched: 14. The part of the CDR3 DNA that was read is TGTGCCTCCAAAGGACAGGGGCGTAGGGGTGAA. Amino acid sequence: CASKGQGRRGE. In full, the CDR3 reads CASKGQGRRGEAFF.

On this clone itself: The CDR3 is cut off 3 residues early in the read; its end comes from the germline J gene. The rearrangement joins TRBV7-2 to TRBJ2-5; 7 nucleotides line up with TRBD2. J gave up 5 bases and V 3 bases, and 3 bases lay outside the gene matches. The CDR3 extends over 13 amino acids. Germline V CDR1 and CDR2: SGHTA, FQGNSA. The CDR3 spells CASSFTSEETQYF. The sequenced CDR3 bases are TGTGCCAGCAGCTTTACTAGCGAGGAGACC.

Of note for this clone: The read halts 3 residues ahead of the CDR3 end, with the missing end drawn from the germline J gene. The rearrangement uses TRBV6-2 or TRBV6-3 and TRBJ2-2; 11 bases are shared with TRBD1. This CDR3 spans 16 amino acids. CDR1 and CDR2 from the germline V gene are MNHEY and SVGEGT. The J segment lost 7 bases and the V segment lost 4 bases, leaving 8 bases of the junction unmatched. The CDR3 spells CASSFGRTGGHGELFF. The CDR3 DNA, read in part, is TGTGCCAGCAGTTTTGGTCGGACAGGGGGCCACGGGGAG.

As to this clone: The read gets to within 3 residues of the CDR3 end, and the germline J gene fills in the rest. The chain joins TRBV10-3 to TRBJ2-7, with 8 bases that match TRBD1. Per germline, CDR1 ENHRY and CDR2 SYGVKD. This CDR3 region has 11 residues. J gave up 5 bases and V 10 bases, and 4 bases lay outside the gene matches. CDR3 DNA (partial): TGTGCCAGCGGACAGGGCCACGAG. Encoded protein: CASGQGHE. The CDR3 reads in full as CASGQGHEQYF.

A word on this clone: The sequenced fragment ends 3 residues before the CDR3 boundary, so the rest is inferred from the germline J gene. The gene calls are TRBV7-9 and TRBJ1-2; the D gene is possibly TRBD1 (5 bases). CDR3 length: 14 amino acids. CDR1 SEHNR and CDR2 FQNEAQ come from the germline V gene (reference sequence). The CDR3: CASGGRQEPYDYTF. The part of the CDR3 DNA that was read is TGTGCCAGCGGGGGGAGGCAGGAACCCTACGAC.

As regards this clone: The read ends 3 residues before the CDR3 terminus; that terminus is restored from the germline J gene. The chain has TRBV2 and TRBJ2-3; 7 nucleotides align to TRBD1. The germline V gene has CDR1 SNHLY and CDR2 FYNNEI. CDR3 length equals 16 residues. CDR3 sequence: CASSEQTGWSNQPQYF. Partial CDR3 DNA: TGTGCCAGCAGTGAGCAGACAGGGTGGAGCAATCAGCCG.

Regarding this clone: The read falls 3 residues short of the CDR3 end, and the missing part is taken from the germline J gene. This chain uses TRBV11-3 with TRBJ2-1; 7 positions match TRBD2. CDR1 SGHNT and CDR2 YENEEA come from the germline V gene. This CDR3 comprises 15 residues. The J segment lost 3 bases and the V segment lost 2 bases, leaving 4 bases of the junction unmatched. CDR3 bases read: TGTGCCAGCAGCTTAAGGGCGGGAGACTACAATGAG. Amino acid sequence: CASSLRAGDYNE. The CDR3 in full is CASSLRAGDYNEQFF.

Details on this clone: The CDR3 extends 3 residues past the end of the read, so its final part is completed from the germline J gene. This chain joins TRBV14 and TRBJ1-6, with unresolved D. The length of the CDR3 is 13 residues. The V and J ends lost 0 bases and 9 bases respectively, with 6 bases between them. CDR1 is SGHDN, CDR2 FVKESK, per germline. Partial CDR3 DNA: TGTGCCAGCAGCCAAGAAATCCGTTCACCC. Amino acids: CASSQEIRSP. The entire CDR3 is CASSQEIRSPLHF.

Points on this clone: The CDR3 end is not reached by the read, which stops 3 residues before it; the germline J gene fills it in. This sequence joins TRBV7-9 and TRBJ2-7; weak D call: TRBD1 (5 bases). The CDR3 is made up of 12 amino acids. Per the germline V gene, CDR1 is SEHNR and CDR2 is FQNEAQ (reference sequence). Between the trimmed V and J ends, which lost 5 bases and 3 bases, there was a span of 8 bases. The CDR3 region is CASSRQGYEQYF. The CDR3 DNA, read in part, is TGTGCCAGCAGCCGGCAGGGCTACGAG.

With respect to this clone: With the read ending 3 residues before the CDR3 end, the germline J gene is used to fill in that end. This chain joins TRBV18 and TRBJ2-5; tentative D call: TRBD2 (5 bases). Deletions cut 3 bases from V and 0 bases from J, with 8 bases between. From germline, CDR1 is KGHSH and CDR2 LQKENI. This CDR3 is 14 amino acids long. The CDR3 bases that were read are TGTGCCAGCTCACCCCCGGGGTACCAAGAGACC. The encoded protein is CASSPPGYQET. From start to end, the CDR3 is CASSPPGYQETQYF.

A note on this clone: The missing CDR3 end, 3 residues past where the read stops, is filled in from the germline J gene. The chain uses TRBV4-1 and TRBJ2-3, with 7 nucleotides matching TRBD2. V lost 2 bases to trimming and J lost 0 bases; unmatched junction nucleotides: 8. Germline values: CDR1 MGHRA, CDR2 YSYEKL. This CDR3 spans 17 amino acids. The CDR3 loop is CASSQLRSGPSTDTQYF. The CDR3 bases that were read are TGCGCCAGCAGCCAACTACGTAGCGGGCCTAGCACAGATACG.

As for this clone: The CDR3 end is not reached by the read, which stops 3 residues before it; the germline J gene fills it in. The gene calls are TRBV6-2 or TRBV6-3 and TRBJ2-7; D perhaps matches TRBD1 (5 bases). CDR3 length: 13 residues. Trimming stripped 3 bases from V and 3 bases from J, with 9 bases between. Germline CDR1 MNHEY, CDR2 SVGEGT. Incomplete CDR3 DNA: TGTGCCAGCAGTTATGACAGTTTCTACGAG. It encodes CASSYDSFYE. The complete CDR3 protein is CASSYDSFYEQYF.

About this clone itself: The germline gene is not matched at one end of the junction; a read error may be the cause. The CDR3 is cut off 3 residues early in the read; its end comes from the germline J gene. This sample also contains other DNA sequences that code for the same CDR3. The rearrangement links TRBV19 to TRBJ1-3; D gene uncertain. The CDR3 runs 14 residues. The germline CDR1 and CDR2 sequences are LNHDA and SQIVND (reference sequence). The CDR3 bases that were read are TGTGCCAGTGCCCAAGCGGGCTTTGGAAACACG. It yields the protein CASAQAGFGNT. The whole CDR3 region reads CASAQAGFGNTIYF.

This clone is medium-sized by frequency. The CDR3 end falls 3 residues outside the read, so it is completed with the germline J gene. The V call is TRBV6-2 or TRBV6-3, the J call TRBJ2-5; tentatively, D is TRBD2 (5 bases). Trimming removed 4 bases from V and 5 bases from J, with 20 bases in between. The germline V gene encodes CDR1 MNHEY and CDR2 SVGEGT. This CDR3 comprises 16 residues. The DNA read from the CDR3 is TGTGCCAGCAGTTCAACCTTGGACCGACTACAGGAGACC. As protein: CASSSTLDRLQET. The whole CDR3 is CASSSTLDRLQETQYF.

In regard to this clone: The CDR3 goes on 3 residues after the read ends, and that part is filled in from the germline J gene. The chain has TRBV6-2 or TRBV6-3 and TRBJ1-2; D might be TRBD1 (5 bases). The CDR3 has 13 residues. Germline CDR1 and CDR2: MNHEY and SVGEGT. The CDR3 reads CASSYGARNDYTF. Incomplete CDR3 DNA: TGTGCCAGCAGTTATGGGGCTCGAAATGAC.

This clone is medium-sized by frequency. CDR3 residues: CASSFTGGPQPQHF. CDR3 DNA (partial): TGTGCCAGCAGCTTTACGGGGGGCCCTCAGCCC. The chain uses TRBV7-2 and TRBJ1-5; D possibly corresponds to TRBD1 (6 bases). The CDR3 end falls 3 residues outside the read, so it is completed with the germline J gene. There are 14 residues in the CDR3. V was pared by 3 bases and J by 6 bases, with 12 bases between. CDR1 SGHTA and CDR2 FQGNSA come from the germline V gene. The entire variable domain, with the rest obtained from reference TRBV7-2 and TRBJ1-5, is as follows: GAGVSQSPSNKVTEKGKDVELRCDPISGHTALYWYRQSLGQGLEFLIYFQGNSAPDKSGLPSDRFSAERTGGSVSTLTIQRTQQEDSAVYLCASSFTGGPQPQHFGDGTRLSIL.

Of note for this clone: This sample also contains other DNA sequences that code for the same CDR3. This CDR3 reads CASTNRGSGNTIYF. The sequenced CDR3 bases are TGTGCCAGCACCAACAGGGGATCCGGAAACACC. V usage is TRBV6-2 or TRBV6-3 and J usage is TRBJ1-3; 7 positions match TRBD1. The read terminates 3 residues ahead of where the CDR3 ends, so the germline J gene completes it. V was clipped by 7 bases and J by 4 bases; unmatched bases: 7. The CDR3 extends over 14 amino acids. The V gene's germline CDR1 is MNHEY and CDR2 SVGEGT.

The covered CDR3 bases are TGTGCCAGCAGCTTGAACTCTGAG. It encodes CASSLNSE. The whole CDR3 sequence is CASSLNSEQFF. This chain uses TRBV5-5 with TRBJ2-1; no clear D. The read gets to within 3 residues of the CDR3 end, and the germline J gene fills in the rest. The V end was cut by 1 base, the J end by 9 bases, with 5 bases between. Germline V gene data show CDR1 as SGHKS and CDR2 as YYEKEE (reference sequence). The CDR3 spans 11 residues.

As to this clone: The missing CDR3 end, 3 residues past where the read stops, is filled in from the germline J gene. The rearrangement links TRBV20-1 to TRBJ1-5, with 7 bases matching TRBD1. From germline, CDR1 is DFQATT and CDR2 SNEGSKA (reference sequence). The length of the CDR3 is 14 residues. Losses at the gene ends were 3 bases for V and 8 bases for J; bases not matched to a gene: 10. CDR3 DNA (partial): TGCAGTGCTAGGTCGGGACAGCCCCTCGAGCCC. Its translation: CSARSGQPLEP. The full CDR3 reads CSARSGQPLEPQHF.

To note about this clone: The read comes to an end 3 residues before the CDR3 does, leaving the germline J gene to fill in the end. J is TRBJ1-2 and V is TRBV30, with D perhaps TRBD1 (5 bases). The CDR3 is 17 residues long. The germline gives CDR1 GTSNPN, CDR2 SVGIG (reference sequence). The sequenced CDR3 bases are TGTGCCTGGAGTAGGACGGGGGACTACCTCAGCACAGATACC. Translating it yields CAWSRTGDYLSTDT. The CDR3 as a whole reads CAWSRTGDYLSTDTYTF.

In regard to this clone: The read terminates 3 residues before the CDR3 end, so the remaining end is supplied by the germline J gene. The rearrangement uses TRBV15 and TRBJ1-5, with D perhaps matching TRBD1 (6 bases). Germline V gene lookup returns CDR1 LNHNV and CDR2 YYDKDF (reference sequence). V shed 1 base and J shed 3 bases, with 7 bases lying between them. This CDR3 has 14 amino acids. Here the CDR3 reads CATSRGQVNQPQHF. CDR3 DNA, as far as it was read: TGTGCCACCAGCAGAGGACAGGTCAATCAGCCC.

Concerning this clone: The CDR3 end is not reached by the read, which stops 3 residues before it; the germline J gene fills it in. This chain links TRBV2 with TRBJ1-3, with D maybe TRBD1 (6 bases). There are 15 residues in the CDR3. The ends were cut back, 7 bases at V and 0 bases at J, with 13 bases in the middle. CDR1 and CDR2 from the germline V gene are SNHLY and FYNNEI. CDR3 bases read: TGTGCCAGCATCTTGGGACAATCCTCTGGAAACACC. As protein: CASILGQSSGNT. The CDR3 reads in full as CASILGQSSGNTIYF.

Remarks on this clone: The read ends 3 residues early relative to the CDR3; the germline J gene fills the gap. The chain is built from TRBV6-1 and TRBJ2-1, with D perhaps TRBD1 (6 bases). CDR1 is MNHNS and CDR2 is SASEGT in the germline V gene. CDR3 length: 15 amino acids. Trimming removed 0 bases at V and 9 bases at J, with 15 bases between. CDR3 DNA (partial): TGTGCCAGCAGTGAAGCGGCGAGACCAGGGGTTGAG. It encodes CASSEAARPGVE. The CDR3 as a whole reads CASSEAARPGVEQFF.

In regard to this clone: The sequence runs out 3 residues before the end of the CDR3; the remainder is reconstructed from the germline J gene. The J gene is TRBJ1-2, the V gene TRBV19; 11 nucleotides align to TRBD1. Germline CDR1 LNHDA, CDR2 SQIVND (reference sequence). The CDR3 spans 15 residues. CDR3 loop: CASSHRDRGTDTYTF. The sequenced CDR3 bases are TGTGCCAGTTCTCACCGGGACAGGGGGACAGATACC.

About this clone itself: The CDR3 end lies 3 residues beyond the end of the read and is filled in from the germline J gene. The rearrangement uses TRBV20-1 and TRBJ2-5, with 8 bases lining up with TRBD2. Unmatched junction bases numbered 17, after V lost 3 bases and J lost 5 bases. CDR1 is DFQATT, CDR2 SNEGSKA, per germline (reference sequence). The CDR3 covers 17 residues. This CDR3 is CSASSTQRGTREETQYF. The DNA read from the CDR3 is TGCAGTGCTAGTTCGACCCAGCGGGGGACCCGGGAGGAGACC.

As concerns this clone: The junction departs from germline at one end; a sequencing error may be responsible. Read coverage stops 3 residues before the CDR3 terminus; the germline J gene supplies the remainder. The chain is built from TRBV7-7 and TRBJ2-5; 8 bases line up with TRBD1. Germline loops: CDR1 SSHAT, CDR2 FNYEAQ (reference sequence). This CDR3 has 13 amino acids. This CDR3 reads CASSSGQVKTQYF. CDR3 DNA, as far as it was read: TGTGCTAGCAGCTCGGGACAGGTTAAGACC.